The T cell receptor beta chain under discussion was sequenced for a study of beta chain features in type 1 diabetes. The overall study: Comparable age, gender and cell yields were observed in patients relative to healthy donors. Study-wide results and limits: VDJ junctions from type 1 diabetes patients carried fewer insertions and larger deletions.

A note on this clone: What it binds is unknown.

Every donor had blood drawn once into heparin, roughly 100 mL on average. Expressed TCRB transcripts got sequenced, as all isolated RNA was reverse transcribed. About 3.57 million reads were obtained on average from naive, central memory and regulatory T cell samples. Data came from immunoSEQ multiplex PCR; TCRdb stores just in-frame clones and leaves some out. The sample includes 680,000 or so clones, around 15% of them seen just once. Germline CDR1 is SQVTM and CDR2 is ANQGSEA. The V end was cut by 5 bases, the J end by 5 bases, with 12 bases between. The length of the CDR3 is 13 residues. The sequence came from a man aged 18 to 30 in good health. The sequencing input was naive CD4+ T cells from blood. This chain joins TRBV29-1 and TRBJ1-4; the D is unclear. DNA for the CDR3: TGCAGCGTTCCGGGCCAGAGGAATGAAAAACTGTTTTTT. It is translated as CSVPGQRNEKLFF.